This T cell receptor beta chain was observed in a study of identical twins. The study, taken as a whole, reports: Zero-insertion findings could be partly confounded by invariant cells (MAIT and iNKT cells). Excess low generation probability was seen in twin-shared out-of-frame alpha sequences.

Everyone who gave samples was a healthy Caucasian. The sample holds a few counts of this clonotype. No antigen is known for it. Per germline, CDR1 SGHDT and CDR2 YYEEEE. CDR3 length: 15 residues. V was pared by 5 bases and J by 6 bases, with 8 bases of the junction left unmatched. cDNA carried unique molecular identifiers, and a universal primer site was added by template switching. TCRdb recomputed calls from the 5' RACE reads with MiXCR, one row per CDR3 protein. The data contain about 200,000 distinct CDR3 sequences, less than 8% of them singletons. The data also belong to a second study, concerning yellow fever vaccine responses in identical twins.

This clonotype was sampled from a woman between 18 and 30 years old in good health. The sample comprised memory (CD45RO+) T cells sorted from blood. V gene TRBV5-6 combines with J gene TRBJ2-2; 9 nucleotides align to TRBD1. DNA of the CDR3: TGTGCCAGCAGTTCTGTGGGGACAGGGTCCGGGGAGCTGTTTTTT. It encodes CASSSVGTGSGELFF.